A selection of T cell receptor beta chains follows, all from one sample in a study of T cells in Graves' hyperthyroidism and ophthalmopathy. TCRdb reanalysed the multiplex PCR reads using MiXCR and keeps one entry per CDR3 protein. The sample contains 690,000 or so distinct CDR3 sequences, approximately 19% of which appear only once. Material for sequencing was blood. Receptors originate from a woman aged 50 to 65 with Graves' hyperthyroidism that later progressed to Graves' ophthalmopathy. Both conserved end residues are part of each CDR3. D genes are given only for firm matches. Size is omitted from some rows. Given values are once, few, many or a class for expanded clones.

NA	TRBV19	TRBD1	TRBJ1-2	TGTGCCAGTAGTAGAGCGACAGGGGGTAACTATGGCTACACCTTC	CASSRATGGNYGYTF
many	TRBV20-1	TRBD2	TRBJ2-3	TGCAGTGCGCAACTAGCGGGGGGGCGGAGAGATACGCAGTATTTT	CSAQLAGGRRDTQYF
NA	TRBV30	TRBD1	TRBJ1-5	TGTGCCTGGAGCCCGGGACAGATCAATCAGCCCCAGCATTTT	CAWSPGQINQPQHF
NA	TRBV14	TRBD1	TRBJ2-3	TGTGCCAGCAGCCAAGATCGTTTTATCGGACAGGACACAGATACGCAGTATTTT	CASSQDRFIGQDTDTQYF
NA	TRBV10-1	NA	TRBJ2-1	TGCGCCAGCAGTGACCGGGACGGCTCCAATGAGCAGTTCTTC	CASSDRDGSNEQFF
many	TRBV3-1	TRBD2	TRBJ2-5	TGTGCCAGCAGCCAAGTAAGCGGGGGGGCCGTAGAGACCCAGTACTTC	CASSQVSGGAVETQYF
NA	TRBV15	NA	TRBJ2-7	TGTGCCACCAGCAGGAATCAGGGCTACGAGCAGTACTTC	CATSRNQGYEQYF
many	TRBV18	NA	TRBJ1-1	TGTGCCAGCTCACCACAAGGGGATGGGACTGAAGCTTTCTTT	CASSPQGDGTEAFF
few	TRBV5-8	NA	TRBJ1-1	TGTGCCAGCAGGGGTATCACTGAAGCTTTCTTT	CASRGITEAFF
NA	TRBV10-3	NA	TRBJ2-5	TGTGCCATCAGCCGGGCAGGGATGGGGGAGACCCAGTACTTC	CAISRAGMGETQYF
few	TRBV30	TRBD1	TRBJ2-6	TGTGCCTGGATGGGAAGGGACAGGGGAAGCTCTGGGGCCAACGTCCTGACTTTC	CAWMGRDRGSSGANVLTF
NA	TRBV9	TRBD1	TRBJ1-4	TGTGCCAGCACCAGGACAGGAAGTAATGAAAAACTGTTTTTT	CASTRTGSNEKLFF
NA	TRBV11-2	NA	TRBJ1-3	TGTGCCAGCAGCTTAGCGGACCAGTGGGGGGACACCATATATTTT	CASSLADQWGDTIYF
many	TRBV12-3/TRBV12-4	TRBD2	TRBJ2-1	TGTGCCAGCAGGGGGACTAGTTTTCGCTCCTACAATGAGCAGTTCTTC	CASRGTSFRSYNEQFF
NA	TRBV7-2	NA	TRBJ2-6	TGTGCCAGCAGCTTTAATAGTGGGGTAATAGGGGCCAACGTCCTGACTTTC	CASSFNSGVIGANVLTF
many	TRBV3-1	NA	TRBJ1-3	TGTGCCAGCAGCCCCGGGACTAGGGACACCATATATTTT	CASSPGTRDTIYF
few	TRBV20-1	TRBD2	TRBJ2-7	TGCAGGGGGTACAATCCTAGCGGGGCCTCCTACGAGCAGTACTTC	CRGYNPSGASYEQYF
few	TRBV7-9	TRBD1	TRBJ2-2	TGTGCCAGCAGCTCCCAGACCACAGGGGCTTACGGGGAGCTGTTTTTT	CASSSQTTGAYGELFF
many	TRBV11-3	TRBD2	TRBJ2-3	TGTGCCAGCAGCTTAGTAGCGGGGAGTGGCGATACGCAGTATTTT	CASSLVAGSGDTQYF
few	TRBV6-1	NA	TRBJ1-2	TGTGCCAGACCCCTGGTGGGGGGCGCGGACTATGGCTACACCTTC	CARPLVGGADYGYTF
many	TRBV3-1	TRBD1	TRBJ1-6	TGTGCCAGCACCAACGGACAGGATAATTCACCCCTCCACTTT	CASTNGQDNSPLHF
many	TRBV20-1	TRBD1	TRBJ1-1	TGCAGTGCTAGAGCTATATCCGGACAGGCTCTGAACACTGAAGCTTTCTTT	CSARAISGQALNTEAFF
NA	TRBV5-5	NA	TRBJ1-5	TGTGCCAGCAGCTGGGATAGCCTCAATCAGCCCCAGCATTTT	CASSWDSLNQPQHF
many	TRBV12-3/TRBV12-4	TRBD1	TRBJ1-2	TGTGCCAGCAGTCCCGCAGGGGGCGGCGGCTATGGCTACACCTTC	CASSPAGGGGYGYTF
many	TRBV3-1	NA	TRBJ2-5	TGTGCCAGCAGCCAAGATCTGGGGTACGAGACCCAGTACTTC	CASSQDLGYETQYF
few	TRBV12-3/TRBV12-4	TRBD1	TRBJ1-1	TGTGCCAGCAGTTCCCGACAGGGTCCAAACGCTGAAGCTTTCTTT	CASSSRQGPNAEAFF
few	TRBV4-1	NA	TRBJ1-1	TGCGCCAGCAGCCAAGCAGACACCACTGAAGCTTTCTTT	CASSQADTTEAFF
many	TRBV5-1	TRBD1	TRBJ1-5	TGTGCCAGCAGCCTTGCAGGGGGCCAGCCCCAGCATTTT	CASSLAGGQPQHF
many	TRBV6-2/TRBV6-3	NA	TRBJ1-2	TGTGCCAGCAGTAGAGTGGGGGATGGCTACACCTTC	CASSRVGDGYTF
many	TRBV12-3/TRBV12-4	TRBD1	TRBJ1-5	TGTGCCAGCAGTCGACAGGGTATCAATCAGCCCCAGCATTTT	CASSRQGINQPQHF
many	TRBV3-1	NA	TRBJ2-2	TGTGCCAGCAGCCAAAGTGGGGAGCTGTTTTTT	CASSQSGELFF
few	TRBV30	NA	TRBJ1-5	TGTGCCTGGAGTGTAGGGGTGGGGGGCGGTTATCAGCCCCAGCATTTT	CAWSVGVGGGYQPQHF
NA	TRBV11-1	TRBD1	TRBJ2-7	TGTGCCAGCACCTCGGGGCAGGGGGCCTACGAGCAGTACTTC	CASTSGQGAYEQYF
many	TRBV6-2/TRBV6-3	NA	TRBJ1-1	TGTGCCAGCAGTTACTCGAATAGTCTGGGGATGAACACTGAAGCTTTCTTT	CASSYSNSLGMNTEAFF
NA	TRBV6-5	NA	TRBJ2-7	TGTGCCAGCAGTTCTGGCTTAAACTACGAGCAGTACTTC	CASSSGLNYEQYF
many	TRBV20-1	NA	TRBJ1-2	TGCAGTGCCGCAGGGACAAACTATGGCTACACCTTC	CSAAGTNYGYTF
NA	TRBV12-5	NA	TRBJ1-5	TGTGCTAGTGGTTTGTCCACCACGAATCAGCCCCAGCATTTT	CASGLSTTNQPQHF
many	TRBV3-1	NA	TRBJ1-1	TGTGCCAGCAGTCTCGACACTGAAGCTTTCTTT	CASSLDTEAFF
few	TRBV10-3	NA	TRBJ2-1	TGTGCCATCAGCCGCCTCGGAGGCGCTGCCTTCGATGAGCAGTTCTTC	CAISRLGGAAFDEQFF
few	TRBV2	NA	TRBJ2-5	TGTGCTACAACATGGGAGACCCAGTACTTC	CATTWETQYF
NA	TRBV6-1	NA	TRBJ1-1	TGTGCCAGCAGATCGACACAGTTTAACACTGAAGCTTTCTTT	CASRSTQFNTEAFF
many	TRBV20-1	NA	TRBJ1-3	TGCAGTGCTTCGGCTGGAAACACCATATATTTT	CSASAGNTIYF
NA	TRBV7-9	NA	TRBJ2-2	TGTGCCAGCAGCTTACATTGGGGAGCGAACACCGGGGAGCTGTTTTTT	CASSLHWGANTGELFF
few	TRBV3-1	NA	TRBJ2-2	TGTGCCAGCAGCCCGAGACGACAGGTTACCTCGTACACCGGGGAGCTGTTTTTT	CASSPRRQVTSYTGELFF
NA	TRBV7-6	NA	TRBJ1-5	TGTGCCAGCACAAGAGCCCCGGGTGAGACCCAGCATTTT	CASTRAPGETQHF
few	TRBV12-3/TRBV12-4	TRBD1	TRBJ1-4	TGTGCCAGCAGTCCGTCACAGGGGCGAAAACTGTTTTTT	CASSPSQGRKLFF
many	TRBV2	TRBD2	TRBJ2-3	TGTGCCAGCACCCAGGGACTAGCGGGGACCACAGATACGCAGTATTTT	CASTQGLAGTTDTQYF
few	TRBV6-6	TRBD1	TRBJ1-2	TGTGCCAGCAGTTACATGGCCAGGGGGCACGGCTACACCTTC	CASSYMARGHGYTF